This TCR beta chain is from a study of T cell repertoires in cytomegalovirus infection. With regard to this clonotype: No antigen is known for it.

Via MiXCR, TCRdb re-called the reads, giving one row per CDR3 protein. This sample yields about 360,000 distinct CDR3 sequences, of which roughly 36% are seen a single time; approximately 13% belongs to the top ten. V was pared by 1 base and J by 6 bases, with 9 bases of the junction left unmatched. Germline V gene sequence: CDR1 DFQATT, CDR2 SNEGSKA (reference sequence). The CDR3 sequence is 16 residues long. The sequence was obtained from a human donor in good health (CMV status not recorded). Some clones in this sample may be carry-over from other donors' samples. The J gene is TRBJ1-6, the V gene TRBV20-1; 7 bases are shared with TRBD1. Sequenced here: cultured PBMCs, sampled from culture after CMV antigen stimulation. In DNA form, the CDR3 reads TGCAGTGCTAGAGGGAACTGGCAGGGGGGTAATTCACCCCTCCACTTT. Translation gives CSARGNWQGGNSPLHF.